This T cell receptor (beta chain) was observed in a study of regulatory T cells in long-lasting Graves disease. Study results and caveats: Clonotypes that were public and shared totalled 2,500 to 3,500 in persistent patients versus 750 to 1,000 in new patients. Persistent Graves' patients had lower TCR diversity than newly diagnosed ones.

This clonotype was detected only a few times. The antigen is not known. A much bigger clone sits one base away, suggesting this may be a read error. This CDR3 contains 16 residues. Germline V lookup: CDR1 SGHRS, CDR2 YFSETQ. The sample's time point: newly diagnosed GD, antithyroid drugs for less than 3 months. PBMCs were the source of the RNA used for TCR sequencing. The guidelines of the American Thyroid Association were the basis for diagnosing Graves' disease. The authors built TCR beta libraries using iRepertoire HTBI primers and Arm-PCR of CDR3 regions. TCRdb reanalysed the multiplex PCR reads using MiXCR and keeps one entry per CDR3 protein. Of around 450,000 distinct CDR3 sequences listed, just under 15% were seen once; the top ten hold around 17%. These same records also appear under a second study, on T cells in Graves' hyperthyroidism and ophthalmopathy. That investigation notes: With the HTBI primer set, the TCR CDR3 went through a first round of RT-PCR.

This specimen was peripheral blood mononuclear cells (PBMCs), taken at new diagnosis, from a patient treated with antithyroid drugs. The chain joins TRBV5-1 to TRBJ2-3; 9 bases match TRBD2. The sequence was obtained from a woman younger than 45 with Graves disease. CDR3 bases: TGCGCCAGCAGCTTGGAGCCTAGCGGGGTCACAGATACGCGGTATTTT. Its protein product is CASSLEPSGVTDTRYF.